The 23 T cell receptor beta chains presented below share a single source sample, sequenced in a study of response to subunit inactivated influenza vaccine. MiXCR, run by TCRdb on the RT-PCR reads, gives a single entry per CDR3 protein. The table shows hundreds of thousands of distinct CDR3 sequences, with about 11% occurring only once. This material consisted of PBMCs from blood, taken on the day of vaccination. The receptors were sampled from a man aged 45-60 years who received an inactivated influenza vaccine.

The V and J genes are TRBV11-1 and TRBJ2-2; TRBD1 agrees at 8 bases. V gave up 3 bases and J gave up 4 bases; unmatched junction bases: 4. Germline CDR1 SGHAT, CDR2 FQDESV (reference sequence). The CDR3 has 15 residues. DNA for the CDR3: TGTGCCAGCAGCTTCGACAGGGGTGTCACCGGGGAGCTGTTTTTT. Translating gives CASSFDRGVTGELFF.

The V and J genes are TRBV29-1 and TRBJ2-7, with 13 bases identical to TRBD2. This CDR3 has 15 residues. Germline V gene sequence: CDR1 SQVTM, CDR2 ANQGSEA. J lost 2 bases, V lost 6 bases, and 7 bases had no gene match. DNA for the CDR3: TGCAGCGTCGTTGGGACTAGCGGGAAACCCTACGAGCAGTACTTC. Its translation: CSVVGTSGKPYEQYF.

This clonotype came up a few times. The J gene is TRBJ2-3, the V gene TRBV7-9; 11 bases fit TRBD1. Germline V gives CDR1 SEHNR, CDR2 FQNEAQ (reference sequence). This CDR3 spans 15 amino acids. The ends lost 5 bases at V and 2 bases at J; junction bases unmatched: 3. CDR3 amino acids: CASSRGQGDTDTQYF. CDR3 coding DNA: TGTGCCAGCAGCCGGGGACAGGGGGACACAGATACGCAGTATTTT.

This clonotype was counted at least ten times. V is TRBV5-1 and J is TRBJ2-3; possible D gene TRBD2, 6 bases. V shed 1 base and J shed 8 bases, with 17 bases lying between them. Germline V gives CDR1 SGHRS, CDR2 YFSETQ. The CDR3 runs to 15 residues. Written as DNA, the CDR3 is TGCGCCAGCAGCTTGTCGGGACCCCCGGAGGGTACGCAGTATTTT. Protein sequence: CASSLSGPPEGTQYF. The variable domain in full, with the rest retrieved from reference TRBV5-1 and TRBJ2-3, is KAGVTQTPRYLIKTRGQQVTLSCSPISGHRSVSWYQQTPGQGLQFLFEYFSETQRNKGNFPGRFSGRQFSNSRSEMNVSTLELGDSALYLCASSLSGPPEGTQYFGPGTRLTVL.

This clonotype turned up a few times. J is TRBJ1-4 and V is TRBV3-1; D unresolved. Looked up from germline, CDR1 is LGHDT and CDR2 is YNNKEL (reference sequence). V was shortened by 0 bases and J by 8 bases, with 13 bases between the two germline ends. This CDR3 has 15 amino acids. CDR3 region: CASSQETVLREKLFF. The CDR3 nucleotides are TGTGCCAGCAGCCAAGAAACTGTTTTGAGAGAAAAACTGTTTTTT.

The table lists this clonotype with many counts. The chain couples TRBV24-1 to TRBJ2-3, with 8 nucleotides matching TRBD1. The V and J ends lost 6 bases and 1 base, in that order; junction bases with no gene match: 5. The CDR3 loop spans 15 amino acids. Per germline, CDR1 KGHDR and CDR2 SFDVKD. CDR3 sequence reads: CATSSRGLGTDTQYF. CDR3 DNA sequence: TGTGCCACCAGTTCCAGGGGGCTCGGCACAGATACGCAGTATTTT.

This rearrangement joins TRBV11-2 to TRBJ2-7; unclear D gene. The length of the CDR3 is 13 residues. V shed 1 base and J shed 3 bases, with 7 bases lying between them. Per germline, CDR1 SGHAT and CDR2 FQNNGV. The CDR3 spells CASSLVRFYEQYF. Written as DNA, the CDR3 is TGTGCCAGCAGCTTAGTTCGGTTCTACGAGCAGTACTTC.

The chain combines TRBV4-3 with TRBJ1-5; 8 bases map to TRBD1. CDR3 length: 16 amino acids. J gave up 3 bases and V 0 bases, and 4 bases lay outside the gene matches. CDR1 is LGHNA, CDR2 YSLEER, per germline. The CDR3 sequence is CASSQDAGGPNQPQHF. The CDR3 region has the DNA TGCGCCAGCAGCCAAGATGCAGGGGGCCCCAATCAGCCCCAGCATTTT.

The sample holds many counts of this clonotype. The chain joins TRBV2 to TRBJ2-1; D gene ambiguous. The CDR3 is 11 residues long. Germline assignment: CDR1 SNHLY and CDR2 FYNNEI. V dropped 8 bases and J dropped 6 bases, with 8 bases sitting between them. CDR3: CASVSANEQFF. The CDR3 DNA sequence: TGTGCCAGCGTCAGTGCCAATGAGCAGTTCTTC.

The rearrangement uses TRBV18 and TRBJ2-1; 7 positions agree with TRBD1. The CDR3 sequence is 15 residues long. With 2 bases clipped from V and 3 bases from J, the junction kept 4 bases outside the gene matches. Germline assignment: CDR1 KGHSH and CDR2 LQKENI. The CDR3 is CASSPGRGFYNEQFF. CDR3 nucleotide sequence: TGTGCCAGCTCACCAGGCAGGGGGTTCTACAATGAGCAGTTCTTC.

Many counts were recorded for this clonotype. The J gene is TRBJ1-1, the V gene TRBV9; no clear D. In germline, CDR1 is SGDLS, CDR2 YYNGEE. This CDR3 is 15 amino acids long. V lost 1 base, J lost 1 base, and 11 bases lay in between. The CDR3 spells CASSVSIGRNTEAFF. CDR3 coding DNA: TGTGCCAGCAGCGTAAGTATAGGACGGAACACTGAAGCTTTCTTT.

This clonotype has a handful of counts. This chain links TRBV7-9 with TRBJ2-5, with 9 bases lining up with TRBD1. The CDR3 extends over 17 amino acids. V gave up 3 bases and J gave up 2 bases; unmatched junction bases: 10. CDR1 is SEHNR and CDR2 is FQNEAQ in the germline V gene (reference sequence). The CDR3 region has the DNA TGTGCCAGCAGCTTCGATCTAGGGACAGGGAGTCAAGAGACCCAGTACTTC. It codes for CASSFDLGTGSQETQYF.

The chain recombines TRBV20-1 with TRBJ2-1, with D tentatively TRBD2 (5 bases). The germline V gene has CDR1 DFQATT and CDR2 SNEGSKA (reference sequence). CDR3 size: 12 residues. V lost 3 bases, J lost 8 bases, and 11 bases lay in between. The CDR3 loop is CSASRLRDEQFF. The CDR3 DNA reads TGCAGTGCTAGTAGGTTGAGGGATGAGCAGTTCTTC.

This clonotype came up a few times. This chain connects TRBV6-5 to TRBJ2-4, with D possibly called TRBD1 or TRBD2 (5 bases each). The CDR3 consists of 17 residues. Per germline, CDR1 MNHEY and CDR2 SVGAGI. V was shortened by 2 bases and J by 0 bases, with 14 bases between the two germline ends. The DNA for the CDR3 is TGTGCCAGCAGTTACCGCCGGGACGGAGAAGCCAAAAACATTCAGTACTTC. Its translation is CASSYRRDGEAKNIQYF.

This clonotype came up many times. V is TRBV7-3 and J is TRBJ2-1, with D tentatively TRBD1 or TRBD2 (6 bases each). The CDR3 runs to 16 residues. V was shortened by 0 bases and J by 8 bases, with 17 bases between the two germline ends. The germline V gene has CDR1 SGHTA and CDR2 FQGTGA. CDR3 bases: TGTGCCAGCAGCTTAACGAAGGACGCAAGGGGGGATGAGCAGTTCTTC. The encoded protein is CASSLTKDARGDEQFF.

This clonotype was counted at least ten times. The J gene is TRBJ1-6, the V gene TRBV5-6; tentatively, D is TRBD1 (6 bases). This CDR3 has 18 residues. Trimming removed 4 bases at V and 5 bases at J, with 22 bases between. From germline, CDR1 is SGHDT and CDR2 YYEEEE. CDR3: CASSATLQGSSHNSPLHF. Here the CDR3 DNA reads TGTGCCAGCAGCGCGACTCTACAGGGTTCTTCACATAATTCACCCCTCCACTTT.

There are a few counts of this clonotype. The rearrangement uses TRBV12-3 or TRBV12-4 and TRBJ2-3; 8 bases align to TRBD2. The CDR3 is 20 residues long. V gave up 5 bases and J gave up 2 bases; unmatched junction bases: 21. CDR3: CASSPSGGGYTSEVTDTQYF. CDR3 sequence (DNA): TGTGCCAGCAGTCCCTCCGGGGGGGGGTATACTTCCGAAGTCACAGATACGCAGTATTTT.

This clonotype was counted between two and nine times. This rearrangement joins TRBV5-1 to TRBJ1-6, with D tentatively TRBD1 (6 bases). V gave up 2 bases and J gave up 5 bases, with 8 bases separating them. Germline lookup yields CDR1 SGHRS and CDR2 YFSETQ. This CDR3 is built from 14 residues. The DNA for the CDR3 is TGCGCCAGCAGCTTACAGGGTGATAATTCACCCCTCCACTTT. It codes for CASSLQGDNSPLHF.

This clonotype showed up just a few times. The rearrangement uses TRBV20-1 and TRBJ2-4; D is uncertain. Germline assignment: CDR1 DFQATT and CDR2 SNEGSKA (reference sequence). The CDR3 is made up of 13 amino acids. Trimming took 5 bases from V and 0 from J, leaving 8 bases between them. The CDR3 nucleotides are TGCAGTGCTGAACATGTAGCCAAAAACATTCAGTACTTC. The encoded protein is CSAEHVAKNIQYF.

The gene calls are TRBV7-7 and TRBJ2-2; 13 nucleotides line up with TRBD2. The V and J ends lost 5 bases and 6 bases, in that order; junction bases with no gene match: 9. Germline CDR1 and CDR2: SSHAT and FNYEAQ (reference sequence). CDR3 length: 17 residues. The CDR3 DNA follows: TGTGCCAGCAGCATCGGACTAGCGGGAGTTTCCCCCGGGGAGCTGTTTTTT. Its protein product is CASSIGLAGVSPGELFF.

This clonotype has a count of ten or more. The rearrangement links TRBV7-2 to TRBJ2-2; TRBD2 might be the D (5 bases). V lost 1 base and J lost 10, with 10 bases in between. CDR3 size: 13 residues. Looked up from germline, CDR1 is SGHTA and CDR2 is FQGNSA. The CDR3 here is CASSLEGALELFF. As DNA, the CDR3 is TGTGCCAGCAGCTTAGAGGGAGCTCTGGAGCTGTTTTTT. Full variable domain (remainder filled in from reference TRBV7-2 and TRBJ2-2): GAGVSQSPSNKVTEKGKDVELRCDPISGHTALYWYRQSLGQGLEFLIYFQGNSAPDKSGLPSDRFSAERTGGSVSTLTIQRTQQEDSAVYLCASSLEGALELFFGEGSRLTVL.

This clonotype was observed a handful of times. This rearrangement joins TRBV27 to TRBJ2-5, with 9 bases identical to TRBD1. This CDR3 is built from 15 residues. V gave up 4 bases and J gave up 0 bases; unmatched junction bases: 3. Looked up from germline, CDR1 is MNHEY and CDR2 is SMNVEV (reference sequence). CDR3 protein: CASSSGTGHQETQYF. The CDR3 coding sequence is TGTGCCAGCAGTTCCGGGACAGGGCACCAAGAGACCCAGTACTTC.

In DNA, the CDR3 is TGTGCCAGCAGCCAAGATTGGGGAGGAGGGAGCAACTATGGCTACACCTTC. Translating gives CASSQDWGGGSNYGYTF. This chain links TRBV4-2 with TRBJ1-2; D is unresolved. The V gene lost 0 bases and the J gene lost 2 bases, with 16 bases spanning the gap. Germline V gene sequence: CDR1 LGHNA, CDR2 YNFKEQ. This CDR3 comprises 17 residues.